Below are 22 T cell receptor beta chains sequenced from a single sample in a study of regulatory T cells in long-lasting Graves disease. Building of the TCR beta libraries involved iRepertoire HTBI primers and Arm-PCR of CDR3 regions. TCRdb passed the multiplex PCR reads through MiXCR, listing each CDR3 protein once. The sample holds approximately 490,000 distinct CDR3 sequences; around 15% are singletons and the top ten take 9.5% to 15%. This sample's time point: newly diagnosed GD, antithyroid drugs for less than 3 months. Construction of the TCR library relied on RNA isolated from PBMCs. These data were also reused for a study on T cells in Graves' hyperthyroidism and ophthalmopathy.

The sample here was peripheral blood mononuclear cells (PBMCs), taken at new diagnosis, from a patient treated with antithyroid drugs. These receptors came from a man aged 35 to 55 with Graves disease.

This clonotype was detected ten times or more. This chain connects TRBV28 to TRBJ2-1; 11 bases fit TRBD2. Germline CDR1 and CDR2: MDHEN and SYDVKM. This CDR3 has 16 residues. The V segment lost 1 base and the J segment 5 bases; nucleotides outside the gene matches: 4. The CDR3 DNA is TGTGCCAGCAGTTTATCTAGCGGGAGGAGGGACAATGAGCAGTTCTTC. Its translation: CASSLSSGRRDNEQFF.

This clonotype was detected many times. The rearrangement links TRBV7-9 to TRBJ2-3; tentatively, D is TRBD2 (6 bases). V lost 5 bases to trimming and J lost 0 bases, with 15 bases between them. Germline loops: CDR1 SEHNR, CDR2 FQNEAQ (reference sequence). The CDR3 is made up of 16 amino acids. The CDR3 DNA sequence: TGTGCCAGCAGCCCTCTTAGCGGAGCTAGCACAGATACGCAGTATTTT. Residues: CASSPLSGASTDTQYF.

This clonotype has a handful of counts. The chain recombines TRBV29-1 with TRBJ1-6; D is possibly TRBD1 (5 bases). CDR3 size: 13 residues. CDR1 and CDR2 from the germline V gene are SQVTM and ANQGSEA. V was clipped by 4 bases and J by 8 bases, with 12 bases between them. CDR3 sequence (DNA): TGCAGCGTTGGAGACGGGGGTGATTCACCCCTCCACTTT. Translation gives CSVGDGGDSPLHF.

This clonotype was found many times. DNA for the CDR3: TGTGCCAGCAGCTTATCTTCTAGCGGGGGATACTACGAGCAGTACTTC. It specifies CASSLSSSGGYYEQYF. This rearrangement joins TRBV11-2 to TRBJ2-7; TRBD2 aligns across 10 bases. Per germline, CDR1 SGHAT and CDR2 FQNNGV. The V and J ends lost 2 bases and 3 bases, in that order; junction bases with no gene match: 7. This CDR3 has 16 residues.

This clonotype was detected only a few times. J is TRBJ2-1 and V is TRBV5-5, with a tentative D call TRBD2 (6 bases). V lost 4 bases to trimming and J lost 7 bases, with 18 bases between them. The germline V gene encodes CDR1 SGHKS and CDR2 YYEKEE (reference sequence). CDR3 length: 15 residues. This CDR3 reads CASSQTFGSGNEQFF. The CDR3 bases are TGTGCCAGCAGCCAAACTTTCGGGAGTGGAAATGAGCAGTTCTTC.

Many counts were recorded for this clonotype. The CDR3 DNA reads TGTGCCAGCAAAGAACTAGCGGGAGGTTACAATGAGCAGTTCTTC. Its protein product is CASKELAGGYNEQFF. The V call is TRBV6-1, the J call TRBJ2-1; TRBD2 aligns across 12 bases. The CDR3 is made up of 15 amino acids. Per germline, CDR1 MNHNS and CDR2 SASEGT. Trimming cost V 7 bases and J 4 bases; bases outside gene matches: 5.

The rearrangement links TRBV7-9 to TRBJ1-4; D may be TRBD1 (5 bases). V lost 3 bases and J 0 bases, leaving 11 bases between the germline ends. The CDR3 is 16 amino acids. Looked up from germline, CDR1 is SEHNR and CDR2 is FQNEAQ (reference sequence). CDR3 residues: CASSLTDPPTNEKLFF. As DNA, the CDR3 is TGTGCCAGCAGCTTGACAGACCCACCAACTAATGAAAAACTGTTTTTT.

This clonotype was found many times. This rearrangement joins TRBV28 to TRBJ2-1, with TRBD1 identical over 9 bases. The V gene's germline CDR1 is MDHEN and CDR2 SYDVKM. The CDR3 consists of 13 residues. The V gene end was trimmed by 11 bases and the J gene end by 10 bases; junction bases not matched to a gene: 12. In DNA, the CDR3 is TGTGCCGCGCTGGACAGGGGAGGTTGGGAGCAGTTCTTC. Translation: CAALDRGGWEQFF.

This clonotype was recorded a few times. The chain is built from TRBV4-1 and TRBJ2-5; D remains unclear. The ends were cut back, 4 bases at V and 2 bases at J, with 11 bases in the middle. Germline assignment: CDR1 MGHRA and CDR2 YSYEKL. This CDR3 is 14 amino acids long. CDR3: CASSRIEYQETQYF. The CDR3 nucleotides read TGCGCCAGCAGCCGAATCGAGTATCAAGAGACCCAGTACTTC.

The CDR3 DNA follows: TGTGCCAGCAGCTTAGGGACAGGGGGCAGGAATGAGCAGTTCTTC. The encoded protein is CASSLGTGGRNEQFF. This chain connects TRBV7-9 to TRBJ2-1; the match to TRBD1 covers 11 bases. CDR3 length: 15 residues. Germline assignment: CDR1 SEHNR and CDR2 FQNEAQ (reference sequence). With 1 base clipped from V and 7 bases from J, the junction kept 3 bases outside the gene matches.

This clonotype has ten or more counts. The CDR3, as DNA: TGCAGTGCTAGAGCGGCTAGCGGATACACAGATACGCAGTATTTT. Translating it yields CSARAASGYTDTQYF. The V and J genes are TRBV20-1 and TRBJ2-3; 7 bases match TRBD2. CDR1 and CDR2 (germline): DFQATT, SNEGSKA (reference sequence). This CDR3 region has 15 residues. With 1 base clipped from V and 2 bases from J, the junction kept 6 bases outside the gene matches.

This clonotype has at least ten counts. This chain links TRBV6-1 with TRBJ1-5; 9 nucleotides align to TRBD1. V trimming: 7 bases; J trimming: 2 bases; junction bases outside the gene matches: 6. The length of the CDR3 is 15 residues. Looked up from germline, CDR1 is MNHNS and CDR2 is SASEGT. CDR3 DNA: TGTGCCAGCACCCCACGGGACAGGGGCAATCAGCCCCAGCATTTT. Amino acid sequence: CASTPRDRGNQPQHF.

The genes are TRBV2 and TRBJ2-3, with 11 bases aligning to TRBD2. The CDR3 has 15 amino acids. Germline CDR1 and CDR2: SNHLY and FYNNEI. V shed 6 bases and J 8 bases; nucleotides not matched to a gene: 10. In DNA, the CDR3 is TGTGCCAGCAGCTTTGGGACTAGCGGTGCGGGTACGCAGTATTTT. This encodes CASSFGTSGAGTQYF.

In its sample, this clonotype was seen many times. V usage is TRBV13 and J usage is TRBJ2-3, with D hard to call. CDR3 length: 14 amino acids. From germline, CDR1 is PRHDT and CDR2 FYEKMQ (reference sequence). Trimming pared 6 bases from V and 0 bases from J, leaving 10 bases between. The CDR3 sequence is CASSPSTSTDTQYF. The CDR3 bases are TGTGCCAGCAGTCCAAGCACTAGCACAGATACGCAGTATTTT.

The chain links TRBV12-3 or TRBV12-4 to TRBJ2-1, with D possibly being TRBD1 or TRBD2 (5 bases each). This CDR3 region has 15 residues. Trimming took off 2 bases at V and 5 bases at J, with 13 bases between the two ends. CDR3 nucleotides: TGTGCCAGCAGTTTAAGTGGGACCCGGAACAATGAGCAGTTCTTC. Residues: CASSLSGTRNNEQFF.

V usage is TRBV27 and J usage is TRBJ2-1, with D possibly matching TRBD2 (6 bases). The CDR3 runs to 17 residues. Trimming removed 0 bases at V and 2 bases at J, with 14 bases between. From germline, CDR1 is MNHEY and CDR2 SMNVEV (reference sequence). In DNA, the CDR3 is TGTGCCAGCAGTTTATCCCGAGTAGCGGCAGCCTACAATGAGCAGTTCTTC. It specifies CASSLSRVAAAYNEQFF.

The chain uses TRBV11-2 and TRBJ2-1, with TRBD2 identical over 15 bases. CDR1 and CDR2 (germline): SGHAT, FQNNGV. This CDR3 region has 17 residues. V gave up 9 bases and J gave up 1 base; unmatched junction bases: 7. CDR3 sequence: CASSMGTSGGSYNEQFF. As DNA, the CDR3 is TGTGCCAGTAGTATGGGGACTAGCGGGGGGTCCTACAATGAGCAGTTCTTC.

V is TRBV9 and J is TRBJ1-4, with D hard to call. The CDR3 length is 15 residues. Germline CDR1 reads SGDLS; CDR2 reads YYNGEE. V was clipped by 3 bases and J by 0 bases, with 9 bases between them. The CDR3 region is CASSASTTTNEKLFF. For the CDR3, the DNA is TGTGCCAGCAGCGCCTCGACCACAACTAATGAAAAACTGTTTTTT.

The chain has TRBV28 and TRBJ2-7; 10 bases are a match to TRBD2. The CDR3 has 12 residues. V shed 8 bases, J shed 7 bases, and the junction held 5 bases outside the gene matches. Germline V gene data show CDR1 as MDHEN and CDR2 as SYDVKM. For the CDR3, the DNA is TGTGCCAGCGGCAGGACTAGCGGAGAGCAGTACTTC. Residues: CASGRTSGEQYF.

This clonotype has just a few counts. This chain links TRBV27 with TRBJ2-7; 8 bases match TRBD1. The CDR3 extends over 13 amino acids. CDR1 and CDR2 (germline): MNHEY, SMNVEV (reference sequence). J lost 5 bases, V lost 7 bases, and 7 bases had no gene match. This CDR3 reads CASTPGQAHEQYF. DNA of the CDR3: TGTGCCAGCACCCCGGGACAGGCCCACGAGCAGTACTTC.

This clonotype was detected ten times or more. The chain combines TRBV3-1 with TRBJ2-7, with 7 bases identical to TRBD1. V trimming: 4 bases; J trimming: 2 bases; junction bases outside the gene matches: 5. CDR1 is LGHDT and CDR2 is YNNKEL in the germline V gene (reference sequence). There are 14 residues in the CDR3. Here the CDR3 DNA reads TGTGCCAGCAGCCCACCGACAGGGCCCTACGAGCAGTACTTC. Translated: CASSPPTGPYEQYF.

This clonotype occurred many times. This sequence joins TRBV30 and TRBJ2-7, with D possibly being TRBD1 (6 bases). The germline CDR1 and CDR2 sequences are GTSNPN and SVGIG (reference sequence). The CDR3 loop spans 11 amino acids. Between the trimmed V and J ends, which lost 1 base and 12 bases, there was a span of 13 bases. The CDR3: CAWSGGHRGYF. The CDR3, as DNA: TGTGCCTGGAGTGGGGGACATCGCGGGTACTTC.